These T cell receptor beta chains were read from a single sample in a study of blood T cell repertoires in COVID-19. Here immunoSEQ multiplex PCR was the method, and the copy in TCRdb shows in-frame clones only, minus some. The sample has around 280,000 clones; approximately 86% are singletons. The sample consisted of peripheral blood. The receptors were sampled from a woman aged 45-59 years who had recovered from COVID-19. The CDR3 runs from the conserved cysteine through the conserved F or W. A D gene is named only where the DNA matches it firmly.

j_call v_call d_call cdr3_aa
TRBJ1-3 TRBV28 . CASSDQGPSGNTIYF
TRBJ1-1 TRBV27 TRBD1 CASSFGQGALGTEAFF
TRBJ1-2 TRBV24-1 TRBD1 CATSGGTGGYGYTF
TRBJ1-6 TRBV5-1 TRBD1 CASSKGQGNSPLHF
TRBJ2-1 TRBV28 . CASRPDSNYYNEQFF
TRBJ2-2 TRBV5-1 . CASSSLFGNTGELFF
TRBJ2-7 TRBV20-1 . CSASGYEQYF
TRBJ1-2 TRBV6-2/TRBV6-3 TRBD1 CASSLQTGVGYTF
TRBJ2-7 TRBV12-3/TRBV12-4 . CASSSLPYEQYF
TRBJ1-3 TRBV29-1 . CSVVLSGQGSGNTIYF
TRBJ1-5 TRBV28 . CASSRSGQYQPQHF
TRBJ2-1 TRBV18 . CASSPPKNEQFF
TRBJ1-1 TRBV28 . CASSPGSEAFF
TRBJ1-1 TRBV6-5 TRBD1 CASSYGQAQAFF
TRBJ2-5 TRBV15 . CATSRRPETQYF
TRBJ1-1 TRBV27 . CASGLRRSSTEAFF
TRBJ2-7 TRBV7-2 . CASSLRGGTYEQYF
TRBJ1-1 TRBV20-1 . CSASSPGMNTEAFF
TRBJ2-1 TRBV2 TRBD2 CASRPKRTSGRAGVNEQFF
TRBJ1-1 TRBV12-5 . CASGIQGLGTEAFF
TRBJ2-5 TRBV5-4 TRBD2 CASSLRLAGEETQYF
TRBJ2-5 TRBV3-1/TRBV3-2 TRBD2 CASSRASGGQETQYF
TRBJ2-5 TRBV5-6 . CASSLNGWRGEQETQYF
TRBJ1-2 TRBV24-1 . CATSTGGGLGYGYTF
TRBJ2-1 TRBV7-9 . CASSRPSQGPYNEQFF
TRBJ1-6 TRBV9 . CASSPLGGEDSPLHF
TRBJ1-6 TRBV9 . CASSERQGRDSPLHF
TRBJ2-1 TRBV9 TRBD1 CASSVEGASYNEQFF
TRBJ1-6 TRBV9 . CASSGPWGQDSPLHF
TRBJ1-1 TRBV7-3 TRBD1 CASSRDRATEAFF
TRBJ2-7 TRBV28 TRBD1 CASSGQGDSYEQYF
TRBJ2-7 TRBV6-2/TRBV6-3 TRBD1 CASSTRDSDYEQYF
TRBJ2-1 TRBV7-9 TRBD1 CASSLLGQANEQFF
TRBJ1-1 TRBV5-1 TRBD1 CASSRQGANTEAFF
TRBJ2-5 TRBV5-8 TRBD1 CASSLGQGEAETQYF
TRBJ2-5 TRBV24-1 TRBD2 CATSDLPSPGLAEQETQYF
TRBJ2-2 TRBV7-9 TRBD2 CASSLGLAGTGELFF
TRBJ2-3 TRBV5-1 . CASRWRLRTDTQYF
TRBJ2-7 TRBV29-1 . CSVGSRRTGEQYF
TRBJ2-3 TRBV28 . CASSLVAGRYGADTQYF
TRBJ1-1 TRBV4-1 TRBD1 CASSQSRGEKMNTEAFF
TRBJ1-5 TRBV19 . CASSIGFRSWSNQPQHF
TRBJ2-7 TRBV19 . CASSIDREGAGRQYF
TRBJ1-3 TRBV9 TRBD1 CASSVAGQGLSGNTIYF
TRBJ2-7 TRBV18 . CASSPRAGVSYEQYF
TRBJ1-1 TRBV5-1 . CASSFTPGLNNMNTEAFF
TRBJ1-3 TRBV7-8 . CASSLAARGARSGNTIYF
TRBJ1-1 TRBV5-5 . CASSFLGATEAFF
TRBJ2-3 TRBV27 . CASSSDILDTQYF
TRBJ1-1 TRBV28 . CASSLFFRVEAFF
TRBJ2-7 TRBV4-1 . CASSQRTDYEQYF
TRBJ2-5 TRBV7-2 TRBD2 CASSPPGRGAQYF
TRBJ1-2 TRBV6-5 . CASSYQGGSGYTF
TRBJ1-4 TRBV7-2 . CASSFEMGLTEKLFF
TRBJ1-1 TRBV27 . CASSFGTMATEAFF
TRBJ2-3 TRBV9 . CASSEIGNLGTDTQYF
TRBJ2-1 TRBV10-1 TRBD2 CASSESAPLADYNEQFF
TRBJ1-1 TRBV30 TRBD1 CAWQGQANTEAFF